These 21 T cell receptor beta chains were sequenced from one sample in a study of graft-versus-host responses after intestinal transplantation. For these TCRs, the target antigens are not known. TCRdb's copy holds only in-frame clones and misses some; the assay was immunoSEQ multiplex PCR. The repertoire holds some 96,000 clones, with roughly 84% as singletons. Sequences were derived from unstimulated CD4+ T cells sorted from spleen or lymph node cells, sampled before transplant. The receptors originated from a human donor who was the organ donor for an intestinal transplant.

The rearrangement links TRBV7-9 to TRBJ2-7, with 8 bases matching TRBD1. Trimming removed 6 bases from V and 3 bases from J; junction bases left unmatched: 7. The germline gives CDR1 SEHNR, CDR2 FQNEAQ (reference sequence). The CDR3 is 14 amino acids. CDR3 DNA: TGTGCCAGCAGGTCTTCGGGACAGGACTACGAGCAGTACTTC. It specifies CASRSSGQDYEQYF.

This clone was seen a handful of times. This chain connects TRBV4-2 to TRBJ2-2; TRBD2 agrees at 8 bases. J gave up 3 bases and V 4 bases, and 4 bases lay outside the gene matches. The CDR3 is 15 amino acids. Germline V gene sequence: CDR1 LGHNA, CDR2 YNFKEQ. The CDR3 loop is CASSPGGMDTGELFF. CDR3 DNA sequence: TGTGCCAGCAGCCCGGGGGGGATGGACACCGGGGAGCTGTTTTTT.

This clone was counted between two and nine times. The chain uses TRBV5-6 and TRBJ1-6; no firm D call. The CDR3 extends over 13 amino acids. Per germline, CDR1 SGHDT and CDR2 YYEEEE. The germline V and J ends were trimmed by 4 bases and 5 bases, with 7 bases remaining between them. This CDR3 reads CASSAGDNSPLHF. CDR3 bases: TGTGCCAGCAGCGCCGGGGATAATTCACCCCTCCACTTT.

The rearrangement links TRBV13 to TRBJ1-6, with TRBD1 matching over 8 bases. This CDR3 region has 16 residues. Germline CDR1 reads PRHDT; CDR2 reads FYEKMQ (reference sequence). The V gene end was trimmed by 4 bases and the J gene end by 0 bases; junction bases not matched to a gene: 2. The chain's CDR3 is CASSSGTGSYNSPLHF. As DNA, the CDR3 is TGTGCCAGCAGCTCGGGGACAGGCTCCTATAATTCACCCCTCCACTTT.

This chain links TRBV6-6 with TRBJ2-5; a possible D gene is TRBD1 (6 bases). Between the trimmed V and J ends, which lost 8 bases and 2 bases, there was a span of 18 bases. Looked up from germline, CDR1 is MNHNY and CDR2 is SVGAGI (reference sequence). The CDR3 extends over 15 amino acids. CDR3: CASGNPQGLQETQYF. The CDR3 nucleotides are TGTGCCAGCGGTAACCCTCAGGGGCTTCAAGAGACCCAGTACTTC.

The rearrangement links TRBV28 to TRBJ2-2, with TRBD1 matching 8 bases. The V gene end was trimmed by 6 bases and the J gene end by 5 bases; junction bases not matched to a gene: 11. The CDR3 totals 16 residues. Germline V gene data show CDR1 as MDHEN and CDR2 as SYDVKM. The CDR3 loop reads CASSRSGQGRTGELFF. The CDR3 DNA reads TGTGCCAGCAGCCGATCTGGACAGGGAAGGACCGGGGAGCTGTTTTTT.

The rearrangement uses TRBV4-1 and TRBJ2-1; TRBD1 matches at 10 bases. This CDR3 has 16 residues. The V segment lost 1 base and the J segment 5 bases; nucleotides outside the gene matches: 5. Looked up from germline, CDR1 is MGHRA and CDR2 is YSYEKL. The CDR3 DNA reads as TGCGCCAGCAGCCAAGGGGGACAGGGGTATCACAATGAGCAGTTCTTC. This sequence encodes CASSQGGQGYHNEQFF.

This rearrangement joins TRBV15 to TRBJ2-1, with D possibly being TRBD1 (5 bases). This CDR3 is built from 19 residues. Deletions cut 1 base from V and 0 bases from J, with 19 bases between. From germline, CDR1 is LNHNV and CDR2 YYDKDF (reference sequence). CDR3 region: CATSRARIQVPSSYNEQFF. For the CDR3, the DNA is TGTGCCACCAGCAGAGCTCGGATACAGGTCCCCAGCTCCTACAATGAGCAGTTCTTC.

The chain links TRBV7-9 to TRBJ1-1; 8 nucleotides agree with TRBD1. The germline CDR1 and CDR2 sequences are SEHNR and FQNEAQ (reference sequence). V was clipped by 5 bases and J by 10 bases; unmatched bases: 6. This CDR3 has 12 amino acids. DNA of the CDR3: TGTGCCAGCAGCCGGGACAGGAGCCGAGCTTTCTTT. It specifies CASSRDRSRAFF.

The chain joins TRBV9 to TRBJ1-2, with D possibly TRBD1 on 6 matching bases. This CDR3 comprises 15 residues. With 0 bases removed from V and 6 bases from J, the gap between germline ends came to 15 bases. The germline CDR1 and CDR2 sequences are SGDLS and YYNGEE. The CDR3 bases are TGTGCCAGCAGCGTAGTTCCGCCAGGGGTGGATGGCTACACCTTC. Its translation: CASSVVPPGVDGYTF.

The chain combines TRBV6-5 with TRBJ2-5, with 11 bases matching TRBD1. V gave up 10 bases and J gave up 5 bases; unmatched junction bases: 6. Germline values: CDR1 MNHEY, CDR2 SVGAGI. The CDR3 extends over 13 amino acids. CDR3 nucleotides: TGTGCCACCGGAGGGACAGGGGGTGAGACCCAGTACTTC. Translated, it gives CATGGTGGETQYF.

This sequence joins TRBV20-1 and TRBJ2-5; no definite D call. Trimming removed 8 bases from V and 5 bases from J, with 9 bases in between. This CDR3 has 10 residues. Per germline, CDR1 DFQATT and CDR2 SNEGSKA (reference sequence). For the CDR3, the DNA is TGCAGTCCCCGGGCGGAGACCCAGTACTTC. This codes for CSPRAETQYF.

In this sample, this clone turned up a few times. The chain couples TRBV28 to TRBJ2-7, with D maybe TRBD2 (7 bases). Between the trimmed V and J ends, which lost 5 bases and 0 bases, there was a span of 14 bases. Germline values: CDR1 MDHEN, CDR2 SYDVKM. The length of the CDR3 is 15 residues. CDR3: CASSPPGGPSYEQYF. The CDR3 region has the DNA TGTGCCAGCAGTCCCCCCGGGGGGCCCTCCTACGAGCAGTACTTC.

The chain links TRBV6-6 to TRBJ1-1; TRBD1 is a possible D gene (5 bases). Germline V gene lookup returns CDR1 MNHNY and CDR2 SVGAGI (reference sequence). This CDR3 is built from 16 residues. V gave up 6 bases and J gave up 0 bases, with 17 bases separating them. The CDR3 loop is CASSPPGRSMNTEAFF. The DNA for the CDR3 is TGTGCCAGCAGCCCCCCGGGACGGAGCATGAACACTGAAGCTTTCTTT.

This chain connects TRBV27 to TRBJ1-3; 9 nucleotides align to TRBD1. Germline trimming cut 4 bases from V and 4 bases from J; bases unmatched to any gene: 2. Per the germline V gene, CDR1 is MNHEY and CDR2 is SMNVEV (reference sequence). The CDR3 totals 14 residues. CDR3 loop: CASSSDRGGNTIYF. CDR3 DNA: TGTGCCAGCAGTTCCGACAGGGGGGGAAACACCATATATTTT.

The chain combines TRBV7-3 with TRBJ1-5; 7 bases map to TRBD1. V lost 0 bases to trimming and J lost 7 bases; unmatched junction nucleotides: 0. This CDR3 spans 13 amino acids. Germline CDR1 SGHTA, CDR2 FQGTGA. This chain's CDR3 is CASSLTGGQPQHF. The CDR3 DNA sequence: TGTGCCAGCAGCTTAACAGGGGGCCAGCCCCAGCATTTT.

The chain carries TRBV27 and TRBJ2-3; TRBD1 might be the D (6 bases). With 8 bases removed from V and 6 bases from J, the gap between germline ends came to 12 bases. The germline V gene has CDR1 MNHEY and CDR2 SMNVEV (reference sequence). The CDR3 spans 12 residues. The CDR3 region has the DNA TGTGCCAGCCGCAGGGGCTGGGATACGCAGTATTTT. Translation gives CASRRGWDTQYF.

The V call is TRBV30, the J call TRBJ2-5; 8 bases map to TRBD2. V was clipped by 4 bases and J by 5 bases; unmatched bases: 12. The germline CDR1 and CDR2 sequences are GTSNPN and SVGIG (reference sequence). CDR3 length: 15 amino acids. CDR3 DNA: TGTGCCTGGAATTTCCGGGGGGGCGTTGGGGAGACCCAGTACTTC. Protein product: CAWNFRGGVGETQYF.

V usage is TRBV6-1 and J usage is TRBJ1-1, with D possibly TRBD1 on 5 matching bases. The CDR3 has 14 residues. CDR1 and CDR2 from the germline V gene are MNHNS and SASEGT. V was pared by 6 bases and J by 4 bases, with 15 bases between. CDR3 sequence (DNA): TGTGCCAGCAGGCCGGGGGAGGGGTCCACTGAAGCTTTCTTT. This translates into CASRPGEGSTEAFF.

V usage is TRBV19 and J usage is TRBJ2-3; D perhaps matches TRBD2 (5 bases). V was trimmed by 7 bases and J by 3 bases, leaving 8 bases between them. The germline gives CDR1 LNHDA, CDR2 SQIVND (reference sequence). The CDR3 contains 12 residues. CDR3 sequence: CASISGTDTQYF. DNA for the CDR3: TGTGCCAGTATATCGGGGACAGATACGCAGTATTTT.

V gene TRBV6-5 combines with J gene TRBJ2-1, with D perhaps TRBD1 or TRBD2 (5 bases each). This CDR3 spans 13 amino acids. Trimming left V 5 bases short and J 10 bases short, with 15 bases between. Germline values: CDR1 MNHEY, CDR2 SVGAGI. The CDR3, as DNA: TGTGCCAGCAGTCAAACACGGGGCAGAGAGCAGTTCTTC. Protein: CASSQTRGREQFF.